This TCR beta chain comes out of a study of cytomegalovirus exposure and HLA in healthy donors. Findings of the study overall: Presence/absence analyses treated sequencing depth as roughly uniform across donors. The authors listed 150 to 200 TCR beta chains as cytomegalovirus-associated. It was only CMV serostatus that was available as immune exposure information.

From germline, CDR1 is MDHEN and CDR2 SYDVKM. Losses at the gene ends were 6 bases for V and 7 bases for J; bases not matched to a gene: 7. The CDR3 covers 15 residues. Primers: 60 Vbeta forward and 13 Jbeta reverse. Repertoires were generated with immunoSEQ multiplex PCR, while TCRdb's copy carries only in-frame clones and drops some. The table has about 140,000 clones, 70% to 75% seen once. Details on this clone: Its antigen remains unknown.

Specimen: PBMCs. The sequence came from a woman under 40 in good health and CMV-seronegative. The chain uses TRBV28 and TRBJ1-6; 9 nucleotides agree with TRBD1. This CDR3 reads CASRDPGTGNSPLHF. CDR3 DNA sequence: TGTGCCAGCAGAGACCCCGGGACAGGGAATTCACCCCTCCACTTT.